This entry features one T cell receptor (beta chain) sequence. Sequenced by immunoSEQ multiplex PCR; TCRdb stores in-frame clones only, minus some. Altogether under 60,000 clones are present, approximately 82% being singletons, with the ten largest covering about 5.8%. The V end was cut by 1 base, the J end by 7 bases, with 10 bases between. CDR1 and CDR2 (germline): MNHEY, SMNVEV (reference sequence). The CDR3 runs 13 residues. These data are taken from a study of blood T cell repertoires in COVID-19. Specimen: peripheral blood. The chain joins TRBV27 to TRBJ1-2; perhaps TRBD1 as D (6 bases). The receptor was derived from a human donor in a cohort sampled during active COVID-19. CDR3 protein: CASSLLAGVGYTF. As DNA, the CDR3 is TGTGCCAGCAGTTTATTGGCAGGGGTTGGCTACACCTTC.